This TCR beta chain was found in a study of cytomegalovirus exposure and HLA in healthy donors. The PCR used 60 Vbeta and 13 Jbeta primers. The assay was immunoSEQ multiplex PCR, and TCRdb's table has in-frame clones only and misses some. Here the sample spans about 130,000 clones, about four fifths being singletons. With V trimmed by 7 bases and J by 4 bases, 3 bases remained unmatched. CDR1 is LNHNV, CDR2 YYDKDF, per germline (reference sequence). This CDR3 has 13 residues. This rearrangement joins TRBV15 to TRBJ2-7; 11 bases line up with TRBD1. Input material: PBMCs. This TCR derives from a woman aged 40 to 50 in good health and CMV-seropositive. The chain's CDR3 is CATMRDRGYEQYF. The CDR3 bases are TGTGCCACCATGCGGGACAGGGGGTACGAGCAGTACTTC. Supplemented by reference TRBV15 and TRBJ2-7, the full variable domain reads DAMVIQNPRYQVTQFGKPVTLSCSQTLNHNVMYWYQQKSSQAPKLLFHYYDKDFNNEADTPDNFQSRRPNTSFCFLDIRSPGLGDTAMYLCATMRDRGYEQYFGPGTRLTVT.